This T cell receptor beta chain was recovered during a study of shared clonotypes between healthy human individuals. Researchers partitioned CD4+ cells into CD45RA+ naive and CD45RA-negative memory subsets. Every subset had its genomic DNA shared out evenly among several immunoSEQ plates. Libraries were prepared by immunoSEQ multiplex PCR; TCRdb keeps only in-frame clonotypes and omits some of them. The sample includes some 1,400,000 clones, 96% seen only once; the top ten take over 1%. Germline-derived CDR1 and CDR2 are MNHNS and SASEGT. This CDR3 comprises 14 residues. With 7 bases clipped from V and 1 base from J, the junction kept 5 bases outside the gene matches.

V is TRBV6-1 and J is TRBJ2-5; 8 bases agree with TRBD1. The origin of this receptor is a young man in good health. Sequencing used naive CD4+ T cells sorted from blood. Subset: CD45RA+ positively selected. CDR3 in amino acids: CASKEGQAQETQYF. In DNA form, the CDR3 reads TGTGCCAGCAAGGAGGGACAGGCCCAAGAGACCCAGTACTTC.